One and the same sample provided the 4 T cell receptor beta chains below, sequenced in a study of T cell responses to AZD1222 COVID-19 vaccine. Profiled with immunoSEQ multiplex PCR; TCRdb holds only in-frame clones, not every one. The sample comprises 100,000 to 120,000 clones, 92% of which are singletons, and 2% to 2.5% rests with the top ten. The starting material was peripheral blood, obtained 28 days after the second AZD1222 dose. The receptors originated from an adult who received the AZD1222 COVID-19 vaccine.

The chain combines TRBV12-3 or TRBV12-4 with TRBJ2-7; D perhaps matches TRBD2 (6 bases). V was shortened by 5 bases and J by 3 bases, with 11 bases between the two germline ends. The CDR3 extends over 13 amino acids. The CDR3 protein is CASSLSRGYEQYF. The DNA of the CDR3 is TGTGCCAGCAGTCTCTCGCGGGGCTACGAGCAGTACTTC.

This chain joins TRBV27 and TRBJ2-1, with 9 bases that match TRBD2. CDR1 is MNHEY, CDR2 SMNVEV, per germline (reference sequence). The V and J ends lost 8 bases and 13 bases, in that order; junction bases with no gene match: 9. The CDR3 spans 12 residues. The CDR3, as DNA: TGTGCCAGCGGGGCGGGGGGGCCCCCCCAGTTCTTC. This translates into CASGAGGPPQFF.

The chain carries TRBV4-1 and TRBJ1-1; D not resolved. The germline V and J ends were trimmed by 0 bases and 0 bases, with 8 bases remaining between them. From germline, CDR1 is MGHRA and CDR2 YSYEKL. This CDR3 has 15 amino acids. Here the CDR3 DNA reads TGCGCCAGCAGCCAAGAGTCCTCACTGAACACTGAAGCTTTCTTT. Its translation is CASSQESSLNTEAFF.

The chain is built from TRBV4-2 and TRBJ2-7; D might be TRBD1 (5 bases). Trimming took off 0 bases at V and 5 bases at J, with 11 bases between the two ends. CDR1 is LGHNA and CDR2 is YNFKEQ in the germline V gene. The CDR3 length is 14 residues. CDR3 nucleotide sequence: TGTGCCAGCAGCCAAGATCCAAGGGGAAACGAGCAGTACTTC. Amino acid sequence: CASSQDPRGNEQYF.